This TCR beta chain was sequenced for a study of shared T cell receptors in the human thymus. TCRdb keeps only in-frame clones here, not all; method: immunoSEQ multiplex PCR. The sample has approximately 730,000 clones; approximately 85% are singletons. The CDR3 has 15 residues. Germline trimming cut 6 bases from V and 6 bases from J; bases unmatched to any gene: 13. Germline V CDR1 and CDR2: LNHDA, SQIVND (reference sequence). These data were likewise used in another study, on human thymus T cells. From that second work: Resections from corrective heart surgery provided thymus tissue.

The TCR was taken from a girl under three years old with a congenital heart defect. V usage is TRBV19 and J usage is TRBJ1-2; 7 bases fit TRBD1. The sample consisted of thymocytes. The CDR3 sequence: CASSGRKTGDDGYTF. CDR3 DNA sequence: TGTGCCAGTAGCGGGAGAAAAACAGGGGACGATGGCTACACCTTC.